The 30 T cell receptor beta chains below come from one sample, sequenced in a study of T cells in Graves' hyperthyroidism and ophthalmopathy. RNA transcripts yielded amplified TCR beta CDR3 regions. Researchers ran a first-round RT-PCR on the TCR CDR3 using the HTBI primer set. Using its own MiXCR run on the multiplex PCR reads, TCRdb lists one record per CDR3 protein. The sample shows nearly 750,000 distinct CDR3 sequences, approximately 40% of them seen only once. The sample consisted of blood. Receptors originate from a woman between 40 and 50 years old with Graves' hyperthyroidism.

The V and J genes are TRBV20-1 and TRBJ1-3; 8 bases line up with TRBD1. Looked up from germline, CDR1 is DFQATT and CDR2 is SNEGSKA (reference sequence). This CDR3 is 15 amino acids long. The V segment lost 0 bases and the J segment 2 bases; nucleotides outside the gene matches: 3. Here the CDR3 reads CSARDLDRAGNTIYF. CDR3 nucleotide sequence: TGCAGTGCTAGAGACCTGGACAGGGCTGGAAACACCATATATTTT.

This clonotype was seen a handful of times. V and J are TRBV19 and TRBJ1-4; no clear D gene. This CDR3 has 12 residues. CDR1 LNHDA and CDR2 SQIVND come from the germline V gene (reference sequence). The V gene lost 9 bases and the J gene lost 7 bases, with 12 bases spanning the gap. CDR3 nucleotide sequence: TGTGCCAGCAGCGCTCGGAGTGAAAAACTGTTTTTT. Its protein is CASSARSEKLFF.

In this sample, this clonotype turned up many times. J is TRBJ2-5 and V is TRBV6-6; 7 positions match TRBD1. Trimming took 0 bases from V and 5 from J; bases not matched to a gene: 3. The CDR3 loop spans 14 amino acids. CDR1 and CDR2 (germline): MNHNY, SVGAGI (reference sequence). This CDR3 reads CASSYSGGMETQYF. As DNA, the CDR3 is TGTGCCAGCAGTTACTCAGGGGGCATGGAGACCCAGTACTTC.

In this sample, this clonotype turned up many times. J is TRBJ1-1 and V is TRBV2; D is possibly TRBD1 (5 bases). The CDR3 loop spans 14 amino acids. Trimming removed 7 bases at V and 4 bases at J, with 16 bases between. CDR1 SNHLY and CDR2 FYNNEI come from the germline V gene. The CDR3 sequence: CASMKDNLSTEAFF. The CDR3 bases are TGTGCCAGCATGAAGGACAATCTCTCCACTGAAGCTTTCTTT.

This clonotype came up a few times. This chain joins TRBV12-3 or TRBV12-4 and TRBJ2-7; D is uncertain. This CDR3 region has 15 residues. With 6 bases removed from V and 3 bases from J, the gap between germline ends came to 18 bases. The CDR3 DNA reads TGTGCCAGCAGCATCAACCGGGTCGTCCGCTACGAGCAGTACTTC. As protein: CASSINRVVRYEQYF.

The V call is TRBV4-3, the J call TRBJ1-6; 10 positions agree with TRBD1. The V segment lost 5 bases and the J segment 7 bases; nucleotides outside the gene matches: 5. CDR1 is LGHNA and CDR2 is YSLEER in the germline V gene. The CDR3 consists of 15 residues. The CDR3 DNA reads as TGCGCCAGCAGCGGGGGGACAGGGGAAAATTCACCCCTCCACTTT. Protein: CASSGGTGENSPLHF.

This chain uses TRBV4-3 with TRBJ1-2; maybe TRBD1 (5 bases). Looked up from germline, CDR1 is LGHNA and CDR2 is YSLEER. The CDR3 runs to 15 residues. V was shortened by 1 base and J by 1 base, with 10 bases between the two germline ends. The CDR3 nucleotides read TGCGCCAGCAGCCAAGGGAGGGGCAATAACTATGGCTACACCTTC. Its translation: CASSQGRGNNYGYTF.

This clonotype was picked up many times. The J gene is TRBJ2-5, the V gene TRBV20-1; D remains unclear. From germline, CDR1 is DFQATT and CDR2 SNEGSKA (reference sequence). The germline V and J ends were trimmed by 7 bases and 0 bases, with 12 bases remaining between them. The CDR3 runs 13 residues. CDR3 nucleotides: TGCAGTGTCCCCGGTAGGGACCAAGAGACCCAGTACTTC. Its protein is CSVPGRDQETQYF.

This clonotype was seen ten or more times. The CDR3, as DNA: TGTGCCAGCAGCGTGTGGGACAGCAATAACTATGGCTACACCTTC. It encodes CASSVWDSNNYGYTF. The rearrangement links TRBV7-2 to TRBJ1-2; 7 bases align to TRBD1. The V segment lost 5 bases and the J segment 1 base; nucleotides outside the gene matches: 7. The V gene's germline CDR1 is SGHTA and CDR2 FQGNSA. The length of the CDR3 is 15 residues.

This clonotype has more than one count but fewer than ten. V and J are TRBV19 and TRBJ2-2; possibly TRBD2 for D (6 bases). V was trimmed by 4 bases and J by 2 bases, leaving 17 bases between them. This CDR3 is 17 amino acids long. The germline V gene encodes CDR1 LNHDA and CDR2 SQIVND (reference sequence). CDR3 region: CASSTWTGLRNTGELFF. The DNA of the CDR3 is TGTGCCAGTAGTACGTGGACGGGACTCCGTAACACCGGGGAGCTGTTTTTT. The entire variable domain, with the rest obtained from reference TRBV19 and TRBJ2-2, is as follows: DGGITQSPKYLFRKEGQNVTLSCEQNLNHDAMYWYRQDPGQGLRLIYYSQIVNDFQKGDIAEGYSVSREKKESFPLTVTSAQKNPTAFYLCASSTWTGLRNTGELFFGEGSRLTVL.

V is TRBV7-2 and J is TRBJ1-5; D gene ambiguous. The germline V gene has CDR1 SGHTA and CDR2 FQGNSA. The length of the CDR3 is 14 residues. The ends were cut back, 5 bases at V and 5 bases at J, with 13 bases in the middle. Written as DNA, the CDR3 is TGTGCCAGCAGCCTACGGGAAGAAGATCAGCCCCAGCATTTT. Translated: CASSLREEDQPQHF. Looking up the rest from reference TRBV7-2 and TRBJ1-5 gives the full variable domain: GAGVSQSPSNKVTEKGKDVELRCDPISGHTALYWYRQSLGQGLEFLIYFQGNSAPDKSGLPSDRFSAERTGGSVSTLTIQRTQQEDSAVYLCASSLREEDQPQHFGDGTRLSIL.

This sequence joins TRBV6-1 and TRBJ1-2, with 10 bases identical to TRBD1. The CDR3 runs 16 residues. V gave up 6 bases and J gave up 6 bases; unmatched junction bases: 13. In germline, CDR1 is MNHNS, CDR2 SASEGT. CDR3 protein: CASSPPGQGTWDGYTF. The CDR3 DNA reads as TGTGCCAGCAGCCCCCCGGGACAGGGGACTTGGGATGGCTACACCTTC.

This clonotype has at least ten counts. As DNA, the CDR3 is TGCAGTGTCCGGGAAGGTAACTATGGCTACACCTTC. It specifies CSVREGNYGYTF. This rearrangement joins TRBV20-1 to TRBJ1-2; D unclear. The CDR3 totals 12 residues. V shed 7 bases and J shed 1 base, with 10 bases lying between them. Germline V gene data show CDR1 as DFQATT and CDR2 as SNEGSKA (reference sequence).

This chain uses TRBV11-2 with TRBJ2-7; no reliable D call. Germline V CDR1 and CDR2: SGHAT, FQNNGV. The CDR3 loop spans 13 amino acids. Deletions cut 4 bases from V and 4 bases from J, with 11 bases between. The CDR3 DNA is TGTGCCAGCAGCTCCTATGCCGGATACGAGCAGTACTTC. Its protein product is CASSSYAGYEQYF.

The chain uses TRBV14 and TRBJ2-7, with D possibly matching TRBD2 (5 bases). Germline values: CDR1 SGHDN, CDR2 FVKESK. CDR3 length: 11 amino acids. V shed 7 bases and J shed 7 bases, with 11 bases lying between them. The CDR3: CASTTRGEQYF. The CDR3 DNA is TGTGCCAGCACAACCCGGGGAGAGCAGTACTTC.

Only one count was recorded for this clonotype. V is TRBV6-2 or TRBV6-3 and J is TRBJ2-7; unclear D gene. The germline V gene encodes CDR1 MNHEY and CDR2 SVGEGT. The CDR3 totals 13 residues. With 2 bases removed from V and 3 bases from J, the gap between germline ends came to 8 bases. The chain's CDR3 is CASSYGYYYEQYF. The CDR3 coding sequence is TGTGCCAGCAGTTACGGGTACTACTACGAGCAGTACTTC.

V gene TRBV7-9 combines with J gene TRBJ1-1; D gene uncertain. This CDR3 contains 14 residues. V was pared by 5 bases and J by 1 base, with 11 bases between. Germline values: CDR1 SEHNR, CDR2 FQNEAQ (reference sequence). The CDR3 loop is CASSEVAGNTEAFF. In DNA form, the CDR3 reads TGTGCCAGCAGCGAGGTCGCGGGGAACACTGAAGCTTTCTTT.

The chain recombines TRBV11-1 with TRBJ2-7; 7 bases agree with TRBD1. The CDR3 is 15 residues long. Germline V gene data show CDR1 as SGHAT and CDR2 as FQDESV (reference sequence). J gave up 7 bases and V 5 bases, and 14 bases lay outside the gene matches. CDR3 sequence: CASSQTTGEGAEQYF. The CDR3 DNA reads TGTGCCAGCAGCCAGACAACAGGGGAAGGAGCTGAGCAGTACTTC.

This clonotype has a single count. J is TRBJ2-7 and V is TRBV24-1; 7 nucleotides line up with TRBD1. After removal of 4 bases from V and 2 bases from J, the junction contained 4 bases not matched to a gene. The CDR3 totals 14 residues. Per germline, CDR1 KGHDR and CDR2 SFDVKD. CDR3 protein: CATSETGPTYEQYF. CDR3 in DNA: TGTGCCACCAGTGAGACAGGGCCCACCTACGAGCAGTACTTC.

This clonotype was observed a handful of times. The chain carries TRBV4-1 and TRBJ1-5, with no clear D. This CDR3 is 14 amino acids long. The V and J ends lost 0 bases and 4 bases respectively, with 7 bases between them. Germline V gene lookup returns CDR1 MGHRA and CDR2 YSYEKL. The CDR3 DNA sequence: TGCGCCAGCAGCCAAGATAAGGGAAATCAGCCCCAGCATTTT. Amino acids: CASSQDKGNQPQHF.

The rearrangement links TRBV7-2 to TRBJ1-2; 10 positions agree with TRBD1. The V gene end was trimmed by 4 bases and the J gene end by 7 bases; junction bases not matched to a gene: 12. CDR3 length equals 16 residues. From germline, CDR1 is SGHTA and CDR2 FQGNSA. The chain's CDR3 is CASSSLDRGRLRGYTF. The CDR3 DNA sequence: TGTGCCAGCAGCTCACTCGACAGGGGGCGCTTGCGTGGCTACACCTTC.

V is TRBV15 and J is TRBJ1-5; TRBD1 matches 7 bases. V lost 3 bases and J lost 6; bases outside the gene matches: 8. The CDR3 length is 15 residues. In germline, CDR1 is LNHNV, CDR2 YYDKDF (reference sequence). The CDR3 reads CATSSPRQGSQPQHF. CDR3 DNA: TGTGCCACCAGCAGTCCCCGACAGGGTAGTCAGCCCCAGCATTTT.

This clonotype occurred many times. The V gene is TRBV7-9, the J gene TRBJ1-4; perhaps TRBD1 as D (5 bases). Germline V gene lookup returns CDR1 SEHNR and CDR2 FQNEAQ (reference sequence). Trimming cost V 5 bases and J 4 bases, with 14 bases left between them. This CDR3 is 15 amino acids long. The CDR3 coding sequence is TGTGCCAGCAGCACCGCCGGGACGGATAATGAAAAACTGTTTTTT. Its protein is CASSTAGTDNEKLFF. The full variable domain, rest sourced from reference TRBV7-9 and TRBJ1-4, is DTGVSQNPRHKITKRGQNVTFRCDPISEHNRLYWYRQTLGQGPEFLTYFQNEAQLEKSRLLSDRFSAERPKGSFSTLEIQRTEQGDSAMYLCASSTAGTDNEKLFFGSGTQLSVL.

The sample holds many counts of this clonotype. The V call is TRBV12-3 or TRBV12-4, the J call TRBJ1-2; 8 positions agree with TRBD1. This CDR3 spans 13 amino acids. With V trimmed by 6 bases and J by 6 bases, 6 bases remained unmatched. CDR3: CASRGQGVNGYTF. The DNA of the CDR3 is TGTGCCAGCAGAGGACAGGGAGTAAATGGCTACACCTTC.

The gene calls are TRBV24-1 and TRBJ1-1, with D possibly matching TRBD1 (5 bases). The V end was cut by 5 bases, the J end by 1 base, with 10 bases between. This CDR3 contains 14 residues. Germline CDR1 and CDR2: KGHDR and SFDVKD. The CDR3 here is CATSGPGQNTEAFF. CDR3 nucleotide sequence: TGTGCCACCAGTGGGCCAGGGCAGAACACTGAAGCTTTCTTT.

The V and J genes are TRBV10-3 and TRBJ2-5, with 8 positions matching TRBD1. The germline V gene encodes CDR1 ENHRY and CDR2 SYGVKD. The CDR3 consists of 14 residues. V dropped 5 bases and J dropped 4; count of bases not matched to a gene: 6. Here the CDR3 reads CAISPGGYGETQYF. The CDR3 DNA sequence: TGTGCCATCAGTCCAGGGGGCTACGGAGAGACCCAGTACTTC.

As regards this clonotype: The junction shows a germline mismatch at one end, possibly a read error. The chain has TRBV12-3 or TRBV12-4 and TRBJ2-7; D might be TRBD2 (6 bases). There are 15 residues in the CDR3. This CDR3 is CASSSGLLTAYEQHF. The CDR3 bases are TGTGCCAGCAGTTCGGGACTCCTAACCGCCTACGAGCAGCACTTC.

This clonotype has at least ten counts. The chain has TRBV27 and TRBJ1-5; D unclear. CDR3 size: 14 residues. Germline lookup yields CDR1 MNHEY and CDR2 SMNVEV (reference sequence). Deletions cut 0 bases from V and 7 bases from J, with 10 bases between. CDR3 DNA sequence: TGTGCCAGCAGTTTATCAGGGCTAGGCCAGCCCCAGCATTTT. Translated: CASSLSGLGQPQHF.

A few counts support this clonotype. V gene TRBV24-1 combines with J gene TRBJ2-5, with a possible D match to TRBD2 (6 bases). Judging by the DNA end, TRBJ2-1 fits better; the J call may be wrong. Looked up from germline, CDR1 is KGHDR and CDR2 is SFDVKD. CDR3 length equals 12 residues. The CDR3 coding sequence is TGTGCCACCAGTGAGCGGGGCCATGAGCAGTTCTTC. Translated, it gives CATSERGHEQFF.

This clonotype has at least ten counts. The V gene is TRBV9, the J gene TRBJ1-5; D remains ambiguous. The CDR3 has 15 residues. V lost 0 bases to trimming and J lost 0 bases, with 7 bases between them. Germline lookup yields CDR1 SGDLS and CDR2 YYNGEE. The CDR3 here is CASSVGGYSNQPQHF. CDR3 DNA sequence: TGTGCCAGCAGCGTAGGGGGTTATAGCAATCAGCCCCAGCATTTT.